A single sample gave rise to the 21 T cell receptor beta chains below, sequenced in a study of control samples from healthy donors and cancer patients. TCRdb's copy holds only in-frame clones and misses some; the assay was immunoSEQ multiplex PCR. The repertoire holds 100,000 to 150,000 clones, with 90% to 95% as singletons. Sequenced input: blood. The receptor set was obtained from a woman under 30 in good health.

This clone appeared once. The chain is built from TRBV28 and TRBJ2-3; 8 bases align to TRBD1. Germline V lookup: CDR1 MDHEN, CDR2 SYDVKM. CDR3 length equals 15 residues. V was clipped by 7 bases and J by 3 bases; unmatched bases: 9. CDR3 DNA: TGTGCCAGCAAGCCCTACAGGGGGTTTACAGATACGCAGTATTTT. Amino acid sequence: CASKPYRGFTDTQYF.

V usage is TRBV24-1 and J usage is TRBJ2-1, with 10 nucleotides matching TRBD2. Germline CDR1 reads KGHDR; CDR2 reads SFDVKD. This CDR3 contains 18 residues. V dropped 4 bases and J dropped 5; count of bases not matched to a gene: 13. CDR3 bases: TGTGCCACCAGTGACCCGGTTGGGGGTAGCGGGGGGAACAATGAGCAGTTCTTC. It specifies CATSDPVGGSGGNNEQFF.

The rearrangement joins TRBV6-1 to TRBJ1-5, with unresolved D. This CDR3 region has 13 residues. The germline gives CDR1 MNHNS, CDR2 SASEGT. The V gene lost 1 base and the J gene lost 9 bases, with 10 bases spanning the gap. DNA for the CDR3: TGTGCCAGCAGTGAAGACTTCTTACGGCCCCAGCATTTT. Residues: CASSEDFLRPQHF.

In DNA form, the CDR3 reads TGTGCCAGCAGTCCCCCCCCGGACAGGGGGCGCACTGAAGCTTTCTTT. Its protein product is CASSPPPDRGRTEAFF. The gene calls are TRBV28 and TRBJ1-1; 11 nucleotides align to TRBD1. This CDR3 contains 16 residues. The germline CDR1 and CDR2 sequences are MDHEN and SYDVKM. V shed 5 bases, J shed 4 bases, and the junction held 9 bases outside the gene matches.

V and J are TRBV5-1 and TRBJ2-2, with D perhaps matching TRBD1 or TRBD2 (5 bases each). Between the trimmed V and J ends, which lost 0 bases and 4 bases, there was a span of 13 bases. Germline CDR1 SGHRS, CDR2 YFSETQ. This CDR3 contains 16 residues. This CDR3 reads CASSLGGVSSTGELFF. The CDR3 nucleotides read TGCGCCAGCAGCTTGGGAGGGGTTAGCTCCACCGGGGAGCTGTTTTTT.

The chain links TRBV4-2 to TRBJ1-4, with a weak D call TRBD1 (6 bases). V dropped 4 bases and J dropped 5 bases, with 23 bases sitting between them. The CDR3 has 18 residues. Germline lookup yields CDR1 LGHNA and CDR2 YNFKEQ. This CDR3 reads CASSRGSRGNRANEKLFF. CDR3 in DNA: TGTGCCAGCAGCCGAGGTAGCAGGGGCAACAGGGCAAATGAAAAACTGTTTTTT.

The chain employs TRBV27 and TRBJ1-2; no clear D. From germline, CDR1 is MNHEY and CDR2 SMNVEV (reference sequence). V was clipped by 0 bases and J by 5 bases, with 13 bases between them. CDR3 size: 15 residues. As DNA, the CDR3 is TGTGCCAGCAGTTTATCGGCCCTTACCCCGTATGGCTACACCTTC. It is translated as CASSLSALTPYGYTF.

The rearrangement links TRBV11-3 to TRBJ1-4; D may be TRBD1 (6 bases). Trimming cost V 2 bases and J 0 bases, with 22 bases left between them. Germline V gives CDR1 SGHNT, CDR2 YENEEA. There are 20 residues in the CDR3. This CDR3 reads CASSLNPGGGGNTTNEKLFF. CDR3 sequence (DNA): TGTGCCAGCAGCTTAAATCCGGGAGGGGGGGGAAATACAACTAATGAAAAACTGTTTTTT.

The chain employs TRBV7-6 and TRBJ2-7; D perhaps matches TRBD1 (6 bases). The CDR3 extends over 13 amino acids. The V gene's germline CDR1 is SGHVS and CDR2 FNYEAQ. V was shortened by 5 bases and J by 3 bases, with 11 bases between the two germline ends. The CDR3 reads CASSRDTLYEQYF. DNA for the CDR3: TGTGCCAGCAGCCGGGACACCCTCTACGAGCAGTACTTC.

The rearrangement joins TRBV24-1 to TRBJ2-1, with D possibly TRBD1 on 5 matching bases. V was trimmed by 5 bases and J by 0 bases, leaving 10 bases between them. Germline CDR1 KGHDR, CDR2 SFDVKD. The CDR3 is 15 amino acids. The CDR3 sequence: CATSGIDSSYNEQFF. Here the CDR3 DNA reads TGTGCCACCAGTGGGATAGACAGCTCCTACAATGAGCAGTTCTTC.

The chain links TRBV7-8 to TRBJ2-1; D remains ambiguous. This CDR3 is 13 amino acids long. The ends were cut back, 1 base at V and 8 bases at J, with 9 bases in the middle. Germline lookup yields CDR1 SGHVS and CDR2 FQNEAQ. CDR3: CASSLDRLDEQFF. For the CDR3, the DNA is TGTGCCAGCAGCTTAGATCGGTTGGATGAGCAGTTCTTC.

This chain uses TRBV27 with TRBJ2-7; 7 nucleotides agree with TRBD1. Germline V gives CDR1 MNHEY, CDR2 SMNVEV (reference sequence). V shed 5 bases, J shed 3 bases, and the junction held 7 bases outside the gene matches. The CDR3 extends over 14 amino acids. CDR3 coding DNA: TGTGCCAGCAGTCTTACAGGGGACGGCTACGAGCAGTACTTC. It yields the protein CASSLTGDGYEQYF.

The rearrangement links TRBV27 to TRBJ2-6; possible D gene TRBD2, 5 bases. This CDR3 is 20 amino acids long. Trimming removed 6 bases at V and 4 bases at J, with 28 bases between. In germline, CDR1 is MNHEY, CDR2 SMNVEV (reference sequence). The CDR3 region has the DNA TGTGCCAGCAGCCAATTCCCTATGGCGTACCGCCCGGGGGGGGCCAACGTCCTGACTTTC. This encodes CASSQFPMAYRPGGANVLTF. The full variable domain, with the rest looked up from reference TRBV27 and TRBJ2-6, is EAQVTQNPRYLITVTGKKLTVTCSQNMNHEYMSWYRQDPGLGLRQIYYSMNVEVTDKGDVPEGYKVSRKEKRNFPLILESPSPNQTSLYFCASSQFPMAYRPGGANVLTFGAGSRLTVL.

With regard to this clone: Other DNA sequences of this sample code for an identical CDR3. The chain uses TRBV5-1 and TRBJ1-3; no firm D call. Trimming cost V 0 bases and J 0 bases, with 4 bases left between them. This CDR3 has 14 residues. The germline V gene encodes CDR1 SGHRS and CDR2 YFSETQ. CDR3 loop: CASSLGGSGNTIYF. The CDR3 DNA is TGCGCCAGCAGCTTGGGGGGCTCTGGAAACACCATATATTTT.

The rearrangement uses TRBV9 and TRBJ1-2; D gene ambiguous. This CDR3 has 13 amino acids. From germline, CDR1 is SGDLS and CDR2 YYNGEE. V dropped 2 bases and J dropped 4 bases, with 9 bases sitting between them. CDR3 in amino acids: CASSVTASYGYTF. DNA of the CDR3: TGTGCCAGCAGCGTCACGGCTTCCTATGGCTACACCTTC.

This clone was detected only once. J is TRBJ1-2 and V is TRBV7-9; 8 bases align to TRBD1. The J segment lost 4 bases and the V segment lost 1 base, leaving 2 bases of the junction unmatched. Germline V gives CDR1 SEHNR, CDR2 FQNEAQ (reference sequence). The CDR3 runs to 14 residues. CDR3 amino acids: CASSLGGTGYGYTF. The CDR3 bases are TGTGCCAGCAGCTTAGGGGGGACAGGCTATGGCTACACCTTC.

CDR3 amino acids: CASRDRGAVGELFF. The CDR3 DNA reads as TGTGCCAGCAGAGACAGGGGGGCGGTCGGGGAGCTGTTTTTT. The rearrangement links TRBV7-2 to TRBJ2-2, with 9 nucleotides matching TRBD1. The length of the CDR3 is 14 residues. J was trimmed by 7 bases and V by 6 bases; bases with no gene match: 6. Germline lookup yields CDR1 SGHTA and CDR2 FQGNSA.

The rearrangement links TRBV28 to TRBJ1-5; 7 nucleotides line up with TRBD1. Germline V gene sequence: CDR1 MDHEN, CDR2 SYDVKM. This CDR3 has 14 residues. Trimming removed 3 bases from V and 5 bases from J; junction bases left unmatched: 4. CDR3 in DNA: TGTGCCAGCAGTTTGGTGACAGGGTATCAGCCCCAGCATTTT. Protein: CASSLVTGYQPQHF.

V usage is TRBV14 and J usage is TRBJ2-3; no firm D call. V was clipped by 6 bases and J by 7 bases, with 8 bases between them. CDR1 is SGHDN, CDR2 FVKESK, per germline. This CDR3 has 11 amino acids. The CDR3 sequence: CASSRNYTQYF. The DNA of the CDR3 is TGTGCCAGCAGTCGAAATTATACGCAGTATTTT. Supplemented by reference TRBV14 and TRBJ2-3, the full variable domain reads EAGVTQFPSHSVIEKGQTVTLRCDPISGHDNLYWYRRVMGKEIKFLLHFVKESKQDESGMPNNRFLAERTGGTYSTLKVQPAELEDSGVYFCASSRNYTQYFGPGTRLTVL.

CDR3 coding DNA: TGTGCCAGCAGCCGCGGATCTAGCGGGAGATTTGATACGCAGTATTTT. Its protein product is CASSRGSSGRFDTQYF. The chain has TRBV5-4 and TRBJ2-3; 10 nucleotides match TRBD2. This CDR3 is built from 16 residues. The germline V gene has CDR1 SGHNT and CDR2 YYREEE (reference sequence). With 4 bases clipped from V and 6 bases from J, the junction kept 11 bases outside the gene matches.

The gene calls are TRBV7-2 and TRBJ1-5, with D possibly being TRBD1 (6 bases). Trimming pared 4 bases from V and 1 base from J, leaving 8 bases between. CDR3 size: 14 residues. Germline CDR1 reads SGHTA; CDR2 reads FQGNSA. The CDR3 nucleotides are TGTGCCAGCAGCTCTCAGGGGAGCAATCAGCCCCAGCATTTT. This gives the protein CASSSQGSNQPQHF.